This T cell receptor (beta chain) was sequenced during a study of blood T cell repertoires in COVID-19. Study-wide context: The United States, Italy and Spain provided the acute and convalescent COVID-19 samples. T cells, B-cell-depleted T cells, or PBMCs supplied cDNA or gDNA.

Per the authors' pipeline: Amplifying reference gene primers gave estimates of nucleated cell counts. Generated by immunoSEQ multiplex PCR, the TCRdb table keeps only in-frame clones and is missing some. V, J and clone size derive from that table, while D and trimming were established from the DNA sequence. The data hold 65,000 to 85,000 clones, with over 70% observed a single time. The origin of this receptor is a man aged 50-60 years with active or convalescent COVID-19. Sequencing used peripheral blood.

Here the CDR3 DNA reads TGTGCCACCAGTGACCCTAGGACAGGGGCAAACATTCAGTACTTC. Translated: CATSDPRTGANIQYF. This sequence joins TRBV24-1 and TRBJ2-4, with 9 bases fitting TRBD1. This CDR3 spans 15 amino acids. V was clipped by 4 bases and J by 6 bases; unmatched bases: 6. Germline lookup yields CDR1 KGHDR and CDR2 SFDVKD.